This T cell receptor (beta chain) was sequenced during a study of T cells in tumors and immune-related adverse events (TCRdb year 2021). In the paper's terms, the treatment or condition label means: nivolumab (PD-1 blockade) given before sampling. The DNeasy Blood and Tissue Kit was used to extract DNA from the formalin-fixed paraffin-embedded specimens. This clone was found a few times. Its antigen is currently not known. Within one base of it there is no much larger clone, and no base qualities were kept. CDR1 WNHNN and CDR2 SYGVQD were looked up in the germline V gene (reference sequence). V and J are truncated by 0 bases and 7 bases respectively, leaving an intervening sequence of 12 bases. Measured from the cysteine to the phenylalanine, the CDR3 is 15 residues long. The read is trimmed to its CDR3 DNA, 45 bases read in frame from base 1. The TCR beta locus was amplified and sequenced using the immunoSEQ assay, from which bulk TCR Vbeta CDR3 data were obtained. From the authors' description of their analysis: CDR3s were excluded if they were non-productive, were shorter than 7 amino acids, or did not start with C or end with F/W. Only specimens with at least 1000 reads were analysed, and clonotypes were defined at the amino acid level. Clonality was calculated as 1 minus Pielou's evenness. Library sizes were equalized by abundance-weighted random subsampling with replacement, repeated 100 times to report 95% confidence intervals. The Morisita overlap index was used to quantify repertoire overlap, and the top 40 clones in each specimen were examined for overlap with the irAE. This is the immuneACCESS table as TCRdb keeps it, with only in-frame sequences that have V and J called. A part of the clones is gone; compared with another copy, unresolved V genes explain less than half, and the rest is unexplained. That table supplies the V and J calls and clone size; D and trimming were determined from the DNA. The sample table records around 10,000 clones; approximately 90% of these occur just once. Of the sample, about 1.5% is held by the ten largest clones.

The clonotype comes from a female donor with metastatic renal cell carcinoma. The sequences come from lymph node tissue, collected from a patient treated with anti-PD-1 therapy. The receptor chain draws on TRBV10-1 and TRBJ2-2; possibly the D gene is TRBD1, per 5 matching bases. The encoded CDR3 is CASSESSQGIGELFF. The nucleotide sequence is given as TGCGCCAGCAGTGAGTCGTCCCAGGGTATCGGGGAGCTGTTTTTT.